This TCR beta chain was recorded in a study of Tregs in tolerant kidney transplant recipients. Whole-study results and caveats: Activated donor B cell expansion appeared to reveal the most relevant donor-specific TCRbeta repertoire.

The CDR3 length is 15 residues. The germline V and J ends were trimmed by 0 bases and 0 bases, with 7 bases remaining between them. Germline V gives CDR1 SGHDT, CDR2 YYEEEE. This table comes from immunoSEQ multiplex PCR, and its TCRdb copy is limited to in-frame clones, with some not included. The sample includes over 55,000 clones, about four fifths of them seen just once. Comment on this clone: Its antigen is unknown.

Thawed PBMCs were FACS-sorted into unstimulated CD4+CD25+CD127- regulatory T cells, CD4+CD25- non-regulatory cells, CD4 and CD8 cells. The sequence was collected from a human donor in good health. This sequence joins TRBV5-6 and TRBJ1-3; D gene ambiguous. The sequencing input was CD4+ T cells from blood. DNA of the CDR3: TGTGCCAGCAGCTTGGACGACCTCTCTGGAAACACCATATATTTT. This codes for CASSLDDLSGNTIYF.